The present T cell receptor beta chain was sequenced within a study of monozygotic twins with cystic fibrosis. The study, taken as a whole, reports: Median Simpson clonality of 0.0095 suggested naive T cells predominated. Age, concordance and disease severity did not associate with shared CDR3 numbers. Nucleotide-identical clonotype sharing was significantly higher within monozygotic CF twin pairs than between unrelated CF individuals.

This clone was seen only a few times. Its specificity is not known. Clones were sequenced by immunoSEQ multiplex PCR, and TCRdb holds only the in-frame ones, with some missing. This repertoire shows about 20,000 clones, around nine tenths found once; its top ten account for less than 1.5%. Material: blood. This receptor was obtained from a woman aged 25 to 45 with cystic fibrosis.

The CDR3 reads CASSRRPILAGGISDEQFF. CDR3 nucleotide sequence: TGTGCCAGCAGTCGCCGACCCATCCTAGCGGGGGGTATAAGCGATGAGCAGTTCTTC. The chain is built from TRBV27 and TRBJ2-1; 11 bases map to TRBD2. Losses at the gene ends were 5 bases for V and 8 bases for J; bases not matched to a gene: 20. The CDR3 is 19 amino acids. Per germline, CDR1 MNHEY and CDR2 SMNVEV (reference sequence).